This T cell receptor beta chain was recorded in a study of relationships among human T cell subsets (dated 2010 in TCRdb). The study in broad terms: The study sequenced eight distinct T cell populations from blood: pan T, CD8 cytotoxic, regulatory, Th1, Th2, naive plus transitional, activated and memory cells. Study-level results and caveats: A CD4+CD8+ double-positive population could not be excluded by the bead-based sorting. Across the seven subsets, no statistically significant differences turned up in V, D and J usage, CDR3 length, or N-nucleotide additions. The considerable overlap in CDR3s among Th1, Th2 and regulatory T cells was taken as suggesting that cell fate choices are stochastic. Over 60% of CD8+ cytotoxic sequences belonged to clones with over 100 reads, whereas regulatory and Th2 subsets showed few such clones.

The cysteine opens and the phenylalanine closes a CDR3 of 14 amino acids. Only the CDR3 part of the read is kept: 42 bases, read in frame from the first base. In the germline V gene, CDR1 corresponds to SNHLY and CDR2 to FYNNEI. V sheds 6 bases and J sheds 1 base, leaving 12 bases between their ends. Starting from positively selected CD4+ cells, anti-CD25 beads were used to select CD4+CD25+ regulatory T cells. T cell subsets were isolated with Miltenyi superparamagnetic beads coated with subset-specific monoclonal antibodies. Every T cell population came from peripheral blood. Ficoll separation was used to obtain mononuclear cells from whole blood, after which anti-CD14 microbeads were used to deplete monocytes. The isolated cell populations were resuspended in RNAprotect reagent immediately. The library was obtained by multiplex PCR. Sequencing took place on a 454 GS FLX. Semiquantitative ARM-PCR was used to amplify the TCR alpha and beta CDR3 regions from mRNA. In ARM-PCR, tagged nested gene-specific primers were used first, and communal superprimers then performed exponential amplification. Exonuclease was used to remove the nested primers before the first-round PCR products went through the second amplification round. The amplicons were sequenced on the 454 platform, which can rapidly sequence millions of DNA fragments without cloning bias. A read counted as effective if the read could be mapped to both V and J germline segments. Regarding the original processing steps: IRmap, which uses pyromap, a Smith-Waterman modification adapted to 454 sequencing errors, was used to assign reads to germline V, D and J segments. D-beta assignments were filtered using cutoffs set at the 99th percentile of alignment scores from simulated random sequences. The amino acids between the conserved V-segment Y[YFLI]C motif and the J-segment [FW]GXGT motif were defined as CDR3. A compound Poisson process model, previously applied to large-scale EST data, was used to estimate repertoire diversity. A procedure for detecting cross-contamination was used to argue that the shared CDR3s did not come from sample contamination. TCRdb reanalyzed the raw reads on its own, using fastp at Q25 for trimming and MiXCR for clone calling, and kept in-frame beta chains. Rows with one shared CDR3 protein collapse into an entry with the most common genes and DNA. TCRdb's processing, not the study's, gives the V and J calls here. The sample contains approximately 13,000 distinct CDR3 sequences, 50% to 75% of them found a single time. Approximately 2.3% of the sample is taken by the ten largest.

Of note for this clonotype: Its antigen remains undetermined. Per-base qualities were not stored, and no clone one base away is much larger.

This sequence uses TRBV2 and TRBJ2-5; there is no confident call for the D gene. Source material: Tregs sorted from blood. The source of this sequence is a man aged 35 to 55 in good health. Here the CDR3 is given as CASRTTEGQETQYF. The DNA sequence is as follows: TGTGCCAGCAGGACGACTGAAGGCCAAGAGACCCAGTACTTC.